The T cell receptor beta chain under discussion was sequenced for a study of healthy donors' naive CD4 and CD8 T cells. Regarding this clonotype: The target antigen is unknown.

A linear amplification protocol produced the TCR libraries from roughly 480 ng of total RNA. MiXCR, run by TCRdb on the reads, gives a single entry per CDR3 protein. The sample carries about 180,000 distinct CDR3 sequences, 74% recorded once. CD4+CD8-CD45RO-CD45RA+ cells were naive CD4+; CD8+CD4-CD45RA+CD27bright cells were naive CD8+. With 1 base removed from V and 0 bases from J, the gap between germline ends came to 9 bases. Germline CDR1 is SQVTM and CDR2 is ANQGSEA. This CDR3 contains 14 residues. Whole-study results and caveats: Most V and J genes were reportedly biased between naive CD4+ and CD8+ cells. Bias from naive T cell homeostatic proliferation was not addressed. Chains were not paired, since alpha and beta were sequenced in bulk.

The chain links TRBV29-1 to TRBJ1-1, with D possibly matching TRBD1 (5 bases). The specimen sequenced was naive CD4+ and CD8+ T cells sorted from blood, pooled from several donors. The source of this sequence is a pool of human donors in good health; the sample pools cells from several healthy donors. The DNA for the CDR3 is TGCAGCGTTGAAGTACCAGGGATGAACACTGAAGCTTTCTTT. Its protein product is CSVEVPGMNTEAFF. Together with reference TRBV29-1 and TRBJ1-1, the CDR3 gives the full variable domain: SAVISQKPSRDICQRGTSLTIQCQVDSQVTMMFWYRQQPGQSLTLIATANQGSEATYESGFVIDKFPISRPNLTFSTLTVSNMSPEDSSIYLCSVEVPGMNTEAFFGQGTRLTVV.